These T cell receptor beta chains were read from a single sample in a study of identical twins. TCRdb itself ran the 5' RACE reads through MiXCR, one entry per CDR3 protein. The sample contains about 480,000 distinct CDR3 sequences, 14% of which appear only once. The data were also submitted as part of a second study, on yellow fever vaccine responses in identical twins.

Input material: CD4+ T cells sorted from blood. All receptors derive from a woman younger than 35 in good health. Both conserved end residues are part of each CDR3. The D gene is left open where the match is weak. The size field is filled for only some rows; it gives once, few, many or a size class.

>few|-|TRBV18|TRBJ1-5
CASSLTALNQPQHF
TGTGCCAGCTCGCTGACAGCCCTCAATCAGCCCCAGCATTTT
>few|-|TRBV12-3/TRBV12-4|TRBJ2-1
CASSLEDNEQFF
TGTGCCAGCAGTTTAGAAGACAATGAGCAGTTCTTC
>-|TRBD1|TRBV4-3|TRBJ1-1
CASSQDRVNTEAFF
TGCGCCAGCAGCCAGGACAGGGTGAACACTGAAGCTTTCTTT
>few|-|TRBV7-9|TRBJ2-7
CASSLMTSGEEQYF
TGTGCCAGCAGCTTGATGACCTCGGGGGAAGAGCAGTACTTC
>-|-|TRBV20-1|TRBJ2-3
CSARGPGIRTDTQYF
TGCAGTGCTAGGGGTCCAGGGATTAGGACAGATACGCAGTATTTT
>-|TRBD1|TRBV4-1|TRBJ2-1
CASSQLQGQGVLDGEQFF
TGCGCCAGCAGCCAACTACAGGGTCAGGGGGTCCTGGATGGTGAGCAGTTCTTC
>many|-|TRBV29-1|TRBJ2-1
CSVERTYNEQFF
TGCAGCGTCGAACGGACCTACAATGAGCAGTTCTTC
>few|-|TRBV6-2/TRBV6-3|TRBJ2-7
CASSLPTPSYEQYF
TGTGCCAGCAGCCTACCCACGCCCAGCTACGAGCAGTACTTC
>few|TRBD1|TRBV30|TRBJ1-1
CAWSTRDRGTEAFF
TGTGCCTGGAGTACCCGGGACAGGGGAACTGAAGCTTTCTTT
>few|-|TRBV28|TRBJ2-3
CASSSPQINTQYF
TGTGCCAGCAGTTCCCCCCAGATCAATACGCAGTATTTT
>many|-|TRBV6-2/TRBV6-3|TRBJ2-1
CASTDHDEQFF
TGTGCCAGCACCGACCACGATGAGCAGTTCTTC
>-|-|TRBV5-5|TRBJ2-7
CASSLGEGEQYF
TGTGCCAGCAGCTTGGGCGAGGGCGAGCAGTACTTC
>few|-|TRBV5-6|TRBJ2-5
CASSSTSFQTQYF
TGTGCCAGCAGCTCTACAAGTTTTCAGACCCAGTACTTC
>many|-|TRBV29-1|TRBJ2-6
CSVVGGSTGANVLTF
TGCAGCGTTGTAGGGGGTTCGACTGGGGCCAACGTCCTGACTTTC
>-|-|TRBV20-1|TRBJ2-7
CSAREGDREQYF
TGCAGTGCTAGAGAGGGAGATCGCGAGCAGTACTTC
>-|-|TRBV12-3/TRBV12-4|TRBJ2-1
CASTLWGHEQFF
TGTGCCAGCACCCTTTGGGGCCATGAGCAGTTCTTC
>few|-|TRBV7-2|TRBJ2-1
CASSRAGSYNEQFF
TGTGCCAGCAGTCGGGCGGGGAGCTACAATGAGCAGTTCTTC
>few|-|TRBV7-8|TRBJ2-1
CASSQFEGSSYNEQFF
TGTGCCAGCAGCCAGTTCGAGGGGAGCTCCTACAATGAGCAGTTCTTC
>many|TRBD2|TRBV12-3/TRBV12-4|TRBJ2-1
CASSLRLAEGGNEQFF
TGTGCCAGCAGTTTACGACTAGCGGAGGGGGGCAATGAGCAGTTCTTC
>few|-|TRBV6-1|TRBJ2-1
CASSQHTGTRSDEQFF
TGTGCCAGCAGTCAACATACCGGGACTCGATCCGATGAGCAGTTCTTC
>-|-|TRBV12-3/TRBV12-4|TRBJ1-2
CASSLLLTANYGYTF
TGTGCCAGCAGTTTACTGCTGACAGCTAACTATGGCTACACCTTC
>few|TRBD2|TRBV20-1|TRBJ2-7
CSATITSGAGYEQYF
TGCAGTGCCACGATTACTAGCGGGGCCGGGTACGAGCAGTACTTC
>-|-|TRBV24-1|TRBJ2-2
CATKGLYTGELFF
TGTGCCACCAAAGGTTTATACACCGGGGAGCTGTTTTTT
>few|-|TRBV7-2|TRBJ2-7
CATTATGYEQYF
TGTGCCACCACCGCAACGGGCTACGAGCAGTACTTC
>-|TRBD2|TRBV9|TRBJ2-1
CASSAGLWMNEQFF
TGTGCCAGCAGCGCGGGACTATGGATGAATGAGCAGTTCTTC
>few|TRBD1|TRBV7-4|TRBJ2-7
CASSLRPGQGYEQYF
TGTGCCAGCAGCTTACGACCGGGACAGGGCTACGAGCAGTACTTC
>many|TRBD1|TRBV24-1|TRBJ1-5
CATSDTGQGFQPQHF
TGTGCCACCAGTGATACGGGACAGGGGTTTCAGCCCCAGCATTTT
>-|-|TRBV19|TRBJ2-2
CASSDGRGGTGELFF
TGTGCCAGTAGTGACGGCCGGGGAGGCACCGGGGAGCTGTTTTTT
>few|TRBD2|TRBV4-3|TRBJ2-1
CASSLRAGGRNEQFF
TGCGCCAGCAGCCTCAGAGCGGGAGGGAGGAATGAGCAGTTCTTC
>-|-|TRBV11-1|TRBJ2-7
CASSLVRGSRAGHSYEQYF
TGTGCCAGCAGCTTAGTACGAGGGAGTAGGGCGGGACATAGCTACGAGCAGTACTTC
>few|-|TRBV7-8|TRBJ2-3
CASSLKVFFPDTQYF
TGTGCCAGCAGCTTAAAAGTCTTCTTTCCAGATACGCAGTATTTT
>few|-|TRBV15|TRBJ1-5
CATSRDGEKPQHF
TGTGCCACCAGCAGAGATGGGGAGAAACCCCAGCATTTT
>-|-|TRBV7-2|TRBJ2-5
CASSLNPGTKGETQYF
TGTGCCAGCAGCTTAAACCCCGGGACAAAGGGAGAGACCCAGTACTTC
>few|TRBD2|TRBV5-1|TRBJ2-3
CASSRPGLAGATDTQYF
TGCGCCAGCAGCAGACCTGGACTAGCGGGGGCGACAGATACGCAGTATTTT
>-|TRBD2|TRBV2|TRBJ2-5
CASSEASGGLETQYF
TGTGCCAGCAGTGAAGCTAGCGGGGGGCTGGAGACCCAGTACTTC
>many|-|TRBV12-3/TRBV12-4|TRBJ2-1
CATGKLNEQFF
TGTGCCACTGGAAAACTCAATGAGCAGTTCTTC
>-|TRBD2|TRBV20-1|TRBJ2-7
CSARGPIAGGLDEQYF
TGCAGTGCTAGAGGGCCGATTGCGGGGGGGCTTGACGAGCAGTACTTC
>few|TRBD2|TRBV29-1|TRBJ2-1
CSANSGRAFIYNEQFF
TGCAGCGCAAATAGCGGGAGGGCCTTTATCTACAATGAGCAGTTCTTC
>-|TRBD1|TRBV10-3|TRBJ2-3
CAIKPTGVSTDTQYF
TGTGCCATCAAGCCCACAGGGGTATCCACAGATACGCAGTATTTT
>few|TRBD2|TRBV28|TRBJ2-1
CASSPGGGARNEQFF
TGTGCCAGCAGCCCCGGGGGGGGGGCCCGCAATGAGCAGTTCTTC
>many|-|TRBV5-1|TRBJ2-3
CASSSGGTDTQYF
TGCGCCAGCAGCTCGGGAGGCACAGATACGCAGTATTTT
>many|-|TRBV4-2|TRBJ1-2
CASSLSPGQILMAYGYTF
TGTGCCAGCAGCCTCTCTCCCGGACAGATCCTAATGGCCTATGGCTACACCTTC
>-|-|TRBV5-6|TRBJ2-5
CASRELGGETQYF
TGTGCCAGCAGAGAACTAGGGGGAGAGACCCAGTACTTC
>-|TRBD1|TRBV18|TRBJ2-3
CASSGTGGADTQYF
TGTGCCAGCTCCGGGACAGGGGGAGCAGATACGCAGTATTTT
>-|-|TRBV6-2/TRBV6-3|TRBJ1-4
CASSYRAATGNEKLFF
TGTGCCAGCAGTTACAGGGCAGCGACGGGAAATGAAAAACTGTTTTTT
>many|-|TRBV7-9|TRBJ2-5
CASSVREETQYF
TGTGCCAGCAGCGTCCGAGAAGAGACCCAGTACTTC
>many|-|TRBV29-1|TRBJ2-3
CSVEASGKDTQYF
TGCAGCGTTGAGGCCTCTGGGAAAGATACGCAGTATTTT
>-|TRBD1|TRBV20-1|TRBJ2-7
CSARDRRLSYEQYF
TGCAGTGCTCGGGACAGAAGACTCTCCTACGAGCAGTACTTC